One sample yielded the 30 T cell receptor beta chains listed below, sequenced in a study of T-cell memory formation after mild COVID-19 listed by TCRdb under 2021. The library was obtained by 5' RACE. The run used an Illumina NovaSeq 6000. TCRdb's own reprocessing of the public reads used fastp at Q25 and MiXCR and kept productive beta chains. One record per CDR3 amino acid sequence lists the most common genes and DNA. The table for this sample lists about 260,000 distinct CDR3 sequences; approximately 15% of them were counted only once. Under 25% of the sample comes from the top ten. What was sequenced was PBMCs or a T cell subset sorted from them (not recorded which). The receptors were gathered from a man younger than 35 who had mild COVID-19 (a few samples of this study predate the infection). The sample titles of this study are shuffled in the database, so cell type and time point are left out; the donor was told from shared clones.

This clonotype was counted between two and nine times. The CDR3 DNA is TGTGCCAGCAGCCTCGGGGGCGCCGAATCACAGCCCCAGCATTTT. This gives the protein CASSLGGAESQPQHF. The rearrangement uses TRBV9 and TRBJ1-5; tentatively, D is TRBD1 (6 bases). From germline, CDR1 is SGDLS and CDR2 YYNGEE. CDR3 size: 15 residues. The V end lost 4 bases, the J end lost 7 bases, and 18 bases lay between the germline ends.

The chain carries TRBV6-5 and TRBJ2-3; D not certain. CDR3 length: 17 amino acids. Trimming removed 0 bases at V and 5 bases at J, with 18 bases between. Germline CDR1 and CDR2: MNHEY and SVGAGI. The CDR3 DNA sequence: TGTGCCAGCAGTTACTCGAGTTCCGGAGAAGATAGAGATACGCAGTATTTT. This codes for CASSYSSSGEDRDTQYF.

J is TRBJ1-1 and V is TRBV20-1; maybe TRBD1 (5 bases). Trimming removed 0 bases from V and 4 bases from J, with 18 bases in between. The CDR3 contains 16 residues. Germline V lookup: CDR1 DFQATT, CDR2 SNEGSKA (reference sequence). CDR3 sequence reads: CSARDGGAGSGTEAFF. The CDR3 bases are TGCAGTGCTAGAGATGGAGGGGCAGGGTCCGGCACTGAAGCTTTCTTT.

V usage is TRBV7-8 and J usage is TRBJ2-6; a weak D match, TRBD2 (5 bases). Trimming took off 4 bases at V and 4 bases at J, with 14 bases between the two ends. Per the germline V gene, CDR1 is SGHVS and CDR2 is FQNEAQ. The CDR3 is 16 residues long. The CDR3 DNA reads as TGTGCCAGCAGCTCAAGAGGGTTCCCCGGGGCCAACGTCCTGACTTTC. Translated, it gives CASSSRGFPGANVLTF.

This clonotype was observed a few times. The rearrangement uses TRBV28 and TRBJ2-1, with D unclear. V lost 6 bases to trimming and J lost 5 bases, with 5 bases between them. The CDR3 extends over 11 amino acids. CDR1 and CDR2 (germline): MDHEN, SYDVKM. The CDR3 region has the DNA TGTGCCAGCAGATACAACAATGAGCAGTTCTTC. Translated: CASRYNNEQFF.

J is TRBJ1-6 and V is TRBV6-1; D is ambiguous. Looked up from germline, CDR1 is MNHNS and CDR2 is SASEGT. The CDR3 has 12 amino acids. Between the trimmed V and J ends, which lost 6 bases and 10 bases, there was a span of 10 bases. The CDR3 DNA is TGTGCCAGCAGATTGGGTGGCTCACCCCTCCACTTT. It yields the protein CASRLGGSPLHF.

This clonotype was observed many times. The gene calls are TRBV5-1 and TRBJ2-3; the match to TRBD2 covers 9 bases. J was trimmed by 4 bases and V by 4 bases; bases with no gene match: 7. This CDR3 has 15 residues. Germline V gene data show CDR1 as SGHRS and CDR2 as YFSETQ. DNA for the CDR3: TGCGCCAGCAGCCCTAGCGGGATCCGAGCAGATACGCAGTATTTT. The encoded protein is CASSPSGIRADTQYF.

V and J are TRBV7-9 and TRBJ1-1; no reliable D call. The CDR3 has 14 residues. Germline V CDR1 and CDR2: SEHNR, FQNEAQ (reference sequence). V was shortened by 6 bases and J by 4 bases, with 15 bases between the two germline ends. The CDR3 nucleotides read TGTGCCAGCAGATTATCTTTGCGTGGCACTGAAGCTTTCTTT. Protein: CASRLSLRGTEAFF.

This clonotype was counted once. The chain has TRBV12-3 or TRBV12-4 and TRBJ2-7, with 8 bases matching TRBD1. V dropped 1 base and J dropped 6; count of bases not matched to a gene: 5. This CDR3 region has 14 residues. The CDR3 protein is CASSLGDRLREQYV. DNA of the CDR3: TGTGCCAGCAGTTTAGGGGACAGGTTGCGCGAGCAGTACGTC.

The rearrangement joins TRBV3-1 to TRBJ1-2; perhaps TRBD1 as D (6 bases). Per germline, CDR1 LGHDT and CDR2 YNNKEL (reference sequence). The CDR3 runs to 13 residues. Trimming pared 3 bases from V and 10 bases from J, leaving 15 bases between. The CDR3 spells CASSHPDSRDYTF. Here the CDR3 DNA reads TGTGCCAGCAGCCACCCGGACAGTAGAGACTACACCTTC.

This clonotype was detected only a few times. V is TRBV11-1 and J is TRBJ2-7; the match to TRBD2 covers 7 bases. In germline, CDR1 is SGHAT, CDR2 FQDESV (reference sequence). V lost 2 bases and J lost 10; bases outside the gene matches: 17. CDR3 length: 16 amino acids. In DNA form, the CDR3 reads TGTGCCAGCAGCTTACAGAGCGCGGGAGCCTACGAGAAACAGTACTTC. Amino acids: CASSLQSAGAYEKQYF.

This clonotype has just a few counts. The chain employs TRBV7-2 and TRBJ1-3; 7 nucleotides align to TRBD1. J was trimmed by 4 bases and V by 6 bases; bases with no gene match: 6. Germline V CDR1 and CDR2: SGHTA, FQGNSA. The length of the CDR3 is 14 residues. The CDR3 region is CASSPRGAGNTIYF. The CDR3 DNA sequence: TGTGCCAGCAGTCCCAGGGGGGCCGGAAACACCATATATTTT. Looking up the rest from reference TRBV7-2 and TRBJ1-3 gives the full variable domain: GAGVSQSPSNKVTEKGKDVELRCDPISGHTALYWYRQSLGQGLEFLIYFQGNSAPDKSGLPSDRFSAERTGGSVSTLTIQRTQQEDSAVYLCASSPRGAGNTIYFGEGSWLTVV.

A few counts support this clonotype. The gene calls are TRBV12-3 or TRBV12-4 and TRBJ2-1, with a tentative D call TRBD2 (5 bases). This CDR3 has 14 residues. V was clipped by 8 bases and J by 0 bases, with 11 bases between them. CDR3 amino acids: CASADWSSYNEQFF. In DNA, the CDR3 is TGTGCCAGCGCGGACTGGAGCTCCTACAATGAGCAGTTCTTC.

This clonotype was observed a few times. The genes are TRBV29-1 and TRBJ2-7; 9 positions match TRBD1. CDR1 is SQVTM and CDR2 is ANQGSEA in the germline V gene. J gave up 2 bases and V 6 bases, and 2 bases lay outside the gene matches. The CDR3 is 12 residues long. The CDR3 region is CSVGTGTYEQYF. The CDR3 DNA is TGCAGCGTGGGGACAGGGACCTACGAGCAGTACTTC.

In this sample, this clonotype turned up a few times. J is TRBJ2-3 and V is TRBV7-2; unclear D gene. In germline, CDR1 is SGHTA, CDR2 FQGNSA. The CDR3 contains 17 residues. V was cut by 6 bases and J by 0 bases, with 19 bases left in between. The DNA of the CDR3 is TGTGCCAGCAGTCTCCATCTGGGGAAGACTAGCACAGATACGCAGTATTTT. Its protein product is CASSLHLGKTSTDTQYF.

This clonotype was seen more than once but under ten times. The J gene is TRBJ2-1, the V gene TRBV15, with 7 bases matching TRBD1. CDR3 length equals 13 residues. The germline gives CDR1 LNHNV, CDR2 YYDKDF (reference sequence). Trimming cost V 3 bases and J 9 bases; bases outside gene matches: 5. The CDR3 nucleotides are TGTGCCACCAGCAGTATGACAGGGTTTGAGCAGTTCTTC. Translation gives CATSSMTGFEQFF.

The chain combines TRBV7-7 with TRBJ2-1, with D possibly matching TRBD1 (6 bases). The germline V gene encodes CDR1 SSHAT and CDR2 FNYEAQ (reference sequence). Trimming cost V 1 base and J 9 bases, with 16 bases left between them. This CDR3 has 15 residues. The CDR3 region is CASSLEPAGAGEQFF. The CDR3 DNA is TGTGCCAGCAGCTTAGAGCCGGCAGGGGCGGGTGAGCAGTTCTTC.

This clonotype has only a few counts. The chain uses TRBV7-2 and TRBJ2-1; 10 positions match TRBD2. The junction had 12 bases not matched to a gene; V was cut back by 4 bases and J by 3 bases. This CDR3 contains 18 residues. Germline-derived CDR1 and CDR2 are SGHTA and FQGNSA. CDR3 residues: CASSSRGVLAGVYNEQFF. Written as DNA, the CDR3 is TGTGCCAGCAGCTCCCGGGGGGTGCTAGCGGGGGTCTACAATGAGCAGTTCTTC. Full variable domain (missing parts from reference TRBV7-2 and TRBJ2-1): GAGVSQSPSNKVTEKGKDVELRCDPISGHTALYWYRQSLGQGLEFLIYFQGNSAPDKSGLPSDRFSAERTGGSVSTLTIQRTQQEDSAVYLCASSSRGVLAGVYNEQFFGPGTRLTVL.

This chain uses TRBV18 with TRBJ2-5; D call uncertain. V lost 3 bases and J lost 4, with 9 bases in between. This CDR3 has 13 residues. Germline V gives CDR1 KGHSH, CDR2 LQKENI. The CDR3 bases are TGTGCCAGCTCACCCAAAAATGCAGAGACCCAGTACTTC. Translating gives CASSPKNAETQYF.

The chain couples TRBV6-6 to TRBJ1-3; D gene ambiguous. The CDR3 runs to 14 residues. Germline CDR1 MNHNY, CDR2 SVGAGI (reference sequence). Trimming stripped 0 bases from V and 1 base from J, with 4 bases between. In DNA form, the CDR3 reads TGTGCCAGCAGTTACTCGACTTCTGGAAACACCATATATTTT. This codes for CASSYSTSGNTIYF.

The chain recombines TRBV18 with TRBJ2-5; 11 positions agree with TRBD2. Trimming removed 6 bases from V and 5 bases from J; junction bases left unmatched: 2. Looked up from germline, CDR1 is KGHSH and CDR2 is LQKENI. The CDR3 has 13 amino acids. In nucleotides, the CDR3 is TGTGCCAGCTCGACTAGCGGGGCGGAGACCCAGTACTTC. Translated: CASSTSGAETQYF.

CDR3 nucleotide sequence: TGTGCCAGCAGCTTAGAGGGTGGGATTGCCACTGAAGCTTTCTTT. This translates into CASSLEGGIATEAFF. This chain joins TRBV7-9 and TRBJ1-1; no clear D gene. Germline V gene sequence: CDR1 SEHNR, CDR2 FQNEAQ (reference sequence). V was clipped by 1 base and J by 4 bases, with 13 bases between them. The CDR3 has 15 residues.

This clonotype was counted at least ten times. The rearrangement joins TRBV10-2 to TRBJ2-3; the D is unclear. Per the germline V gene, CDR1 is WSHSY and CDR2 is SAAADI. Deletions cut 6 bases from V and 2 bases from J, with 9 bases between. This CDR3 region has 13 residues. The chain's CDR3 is CASRVLNTDTQYF. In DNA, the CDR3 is TGCGCCAGCAGGGTGCTCAACACAGATACGCAGTATTTT.

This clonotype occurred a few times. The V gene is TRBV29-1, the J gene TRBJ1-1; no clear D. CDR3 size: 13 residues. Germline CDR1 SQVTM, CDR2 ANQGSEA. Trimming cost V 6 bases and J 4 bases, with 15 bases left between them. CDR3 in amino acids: CSVVGQRGTEAFF. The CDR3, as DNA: TGCAGCGTAGTAGGCCAGCGTGGCACTGAAGCTTTCTTT. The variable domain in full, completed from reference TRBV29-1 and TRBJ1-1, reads SAVISQKPSRDICQRGTSLTIQCQVDSQVTMMFWYRQQPGQSLTLIATANQGSEATYESGFVIDKFPISRPNLTFSTLTVSNMSPEDSSIYLCSVVGQRGTEAFFGQGTRLTVV.

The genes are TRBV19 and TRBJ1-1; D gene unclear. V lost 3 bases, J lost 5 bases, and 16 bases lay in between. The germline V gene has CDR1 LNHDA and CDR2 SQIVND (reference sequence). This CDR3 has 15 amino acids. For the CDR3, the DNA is TGTGCCAGTAGTATCGTCCCCACGCCCGGGACTGAAGCTTTCTTT. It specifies CASSIVPTPGTEAFF.

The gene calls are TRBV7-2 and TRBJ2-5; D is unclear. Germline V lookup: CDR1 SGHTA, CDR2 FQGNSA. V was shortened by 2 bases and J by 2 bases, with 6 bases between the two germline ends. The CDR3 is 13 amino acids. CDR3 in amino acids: CASSLNWQETQYF. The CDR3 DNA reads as TGTGCCAGCAGCTTAAACTGGCAAGAGACCCAGTACTTC. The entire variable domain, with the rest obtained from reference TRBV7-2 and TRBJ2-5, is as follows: GAGVSQSPSNKVTEKGKDVELRCDPISGHTALYWYRQSLGQGLEFLIYFQGNSAPDKSGLPSDRFSAERTGGSVSTLTIQRTQQEDSAVYLCASSLNWQETQYFGPGTRLLVL.

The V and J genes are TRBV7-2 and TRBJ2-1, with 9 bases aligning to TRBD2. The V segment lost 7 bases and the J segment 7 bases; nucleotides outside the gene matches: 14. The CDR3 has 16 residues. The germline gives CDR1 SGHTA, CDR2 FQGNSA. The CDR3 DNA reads TGTGCCAGCATCTCCTCACCGGGACTAGCAACGAATGAGCAGTTCTTC. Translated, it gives CASISSPGLATNEQFF.

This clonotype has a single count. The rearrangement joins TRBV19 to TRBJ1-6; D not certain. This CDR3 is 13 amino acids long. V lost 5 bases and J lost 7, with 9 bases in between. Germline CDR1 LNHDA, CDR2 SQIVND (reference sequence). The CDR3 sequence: CASSQSLNSPLHF. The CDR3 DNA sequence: TGTGCCAGTAGTCAGAGTCTGAATTCACCCCTCCACTTT.

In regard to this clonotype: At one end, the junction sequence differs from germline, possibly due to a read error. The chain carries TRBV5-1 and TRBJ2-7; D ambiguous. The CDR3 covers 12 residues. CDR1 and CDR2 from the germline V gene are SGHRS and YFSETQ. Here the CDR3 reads CAGSLKGNEQYF. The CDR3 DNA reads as TGCGCCGGCAGCTTGAAGGGTAACGAGCAGTACTTC.

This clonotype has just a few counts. CDR3 loop: CASRGYTEAFF. In DNA, the CDR3 is TGCGCCAGTAGGGGTTACACTGAAGCTTTCTTT. The V call is TRBV4-1, the J call TRBJ1-1; maybe TRBD1 (5 bases). Germline lookup yields CDR1 MGHRA and CDR2 YSYEKL. V lost 9 bases and J lost 3, with 8 bases in between. This CDR3 has 11 amino acids.